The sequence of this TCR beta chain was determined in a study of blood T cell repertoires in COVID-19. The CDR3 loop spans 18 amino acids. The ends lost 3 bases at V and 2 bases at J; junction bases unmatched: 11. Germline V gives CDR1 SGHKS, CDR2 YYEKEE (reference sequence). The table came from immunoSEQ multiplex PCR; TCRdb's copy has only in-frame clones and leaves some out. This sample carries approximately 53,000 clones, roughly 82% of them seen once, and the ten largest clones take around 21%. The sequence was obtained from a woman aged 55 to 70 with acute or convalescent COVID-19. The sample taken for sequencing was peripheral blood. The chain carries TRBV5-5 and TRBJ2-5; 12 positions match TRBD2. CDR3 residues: CASSYSNHGLAGQETQYF. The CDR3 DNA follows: TGTGCCAGCAGCTATTCTAACCACGGACTAGCGGGGCAAGAGACCCAGTACTTC.